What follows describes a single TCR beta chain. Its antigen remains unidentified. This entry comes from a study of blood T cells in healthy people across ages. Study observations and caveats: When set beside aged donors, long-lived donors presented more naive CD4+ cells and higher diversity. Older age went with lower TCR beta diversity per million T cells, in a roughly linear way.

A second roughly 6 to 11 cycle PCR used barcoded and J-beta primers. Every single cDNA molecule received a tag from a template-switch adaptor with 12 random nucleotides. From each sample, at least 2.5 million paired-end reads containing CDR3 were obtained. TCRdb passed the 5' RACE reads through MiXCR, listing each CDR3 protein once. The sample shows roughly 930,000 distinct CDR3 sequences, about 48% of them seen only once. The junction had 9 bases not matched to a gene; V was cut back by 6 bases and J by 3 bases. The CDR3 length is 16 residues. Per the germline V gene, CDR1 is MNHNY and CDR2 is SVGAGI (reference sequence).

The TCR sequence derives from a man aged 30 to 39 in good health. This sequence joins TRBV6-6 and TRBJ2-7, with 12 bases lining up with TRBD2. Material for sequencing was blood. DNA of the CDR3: TGTGCCAGCAGCCCTAGCGGGGGGGTAAGCCTCTACGAGCAGTACTTC. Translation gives CASSPSGGVSLYEQYF.